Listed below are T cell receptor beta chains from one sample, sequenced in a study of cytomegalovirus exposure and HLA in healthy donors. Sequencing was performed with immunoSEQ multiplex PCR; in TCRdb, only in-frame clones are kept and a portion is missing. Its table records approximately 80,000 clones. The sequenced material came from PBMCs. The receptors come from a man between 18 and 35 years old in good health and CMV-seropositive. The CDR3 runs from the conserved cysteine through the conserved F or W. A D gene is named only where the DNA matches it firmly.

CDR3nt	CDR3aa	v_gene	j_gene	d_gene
TGTGCCAGCAGCTTGGCGTGGCCGGGGGAGTTCTATGAGCAGTTCTTC	CASSLAWPGEFYEQFF	TRBV5-4	TRBJ2-1	NA
TGTGCCAGCAGCTTGGGACAGGGAGGCACCGGGGAGCTGTTTTTT	CASSLGQGGTGELFF	TRBV7-3	TRBJ2-2	TRBD1
TGTGCCAGCAGCGACGCCAGGGGGCCTACTGAAGCTTTCTTT	CASSDARGPTEAFF	TRBV28	TRBJ1-1	TRBD1
TGTGCCAGCAGTTTATCATTTTTGGGGGGGCTTCGGCCCAACACTGAAGCTTTCTTT	CASSLSFLGGLRPNTEAFF	TRBV27	TRBJ1-1	NA
TGTGCCAGCAGTCAACAGCTAGAAGCTTTCTTT	CASSQQLEAFF	TRBV7-2	TRBJ1-1	NA
TGTGCCAGCACTCTGTCAAGGGGGCGGGGGGGCACAGATACGCAGTATTTT	CASTLSRGRGGTDTQYF	TRBV7-9	TRBJ2-3	NA
TGTGCCAGCAGCGTAGGTCAAAGCGGGGGGGCGAATGAGCAGTTCTTC	CASSVGQSGGANEQFF	TRBV9	TRBJ2-1	TRBD2
TGTGCCAGCTCTACTACAGGGGGCTGGGCTGAGGAGTTC	CASSTTGGWAEEF	TRBV19	TRBJ2-7	TRBD1
TGTGCCAGCAACCGCCTGGGGAGAAGGGCGCAGTATTTT	CASNRLGRRAQYF	TRBV6-5	TRBJ2-3	NA
TGTGCCAGCAGAAGACAGGAACCTAGCACAGATACGCAGTATTTT	CASRRQEPSTDTQYF	TRBV6-1	TRBJ2-3	NA